The next 21 T cell receptor beta chains were all read from a single sample in a study of CD8 T cells in ankylosing spondylitis. Using its own MiXCR run on the 5' RACE reads, TCRdb lists one record per CDR3 protein. The repertoire consists of under 300,000 distinct CDR3 sequences, with roughly 10% occurring once and the leading ten covering less than 3%. The sample consisted of blood, either unsorted or a sorted T cell fraction (not recorded which). All receptors come from a male donor with ankylosing spondylitis or in good health (not recorded which).

This clonotype came up many times. V gene TRBV20-1 combines with J gene TRBJ1-2, with a weak D call TRBD1 (6 bases). Trimming pared 2 bases from V and 12 bases from J, leaving 22 bases between. The V gene's germline CDR1 is DFQATT and CDR2 SNEGSKA (reference sequence). The length of the CDR3 is 14 residues. Here the CDR3 reads CSARPGGAFLGNTF. The CDR3 DNA sequence: TGCAGTGCTAGACCTGGGGGCGCTTTCCTTGGTAACACCTTC.

At least ten counts were recorded for this clonotype. The chain recombines TRBV7-8 with TRBJ1-2; the match to TRBD1 covers 7 bases. V dropped 5 bases and J dropped 8; count of bases not matched to a gene: 5. CDR3 length equals 12 residues. Germline CDR1 is SGHVS and CDR2 is FQNEAQ. The CDR3 loop reads CASSPTGYGYTF. In nucleotides, the CDR3 is TGTGCCAGCAGCCCGACAGGGTACGGCTACACCTTC.

This clonotype was seen more than once but under ten times. This chain joins TRBV4-1 and TRBJ2-7, with 12 bases that match TRBD2. Germline CDR1 is MGHRA and CDR2 is YSYEKL. V lost 0 bases and J lost 3; bases outside the gene matches: 3. CDR3 length: 16 amino acids. Here the CDR3 DNA reads TGCGCCAGCAGCCAAGATCTAGCGGGAGGGGTCTACGAGCAGTACTTC. The encoded protein is CASSQDLAGGVYEQYF.

J is TRBJ2-5 and V is TRBV12-5, with 7 bases matching TRBD2. The V segment lost 0 bases and the J segment 5 bases; nucleotides outside the gene matches: 3. This CDR3 region has 14 residues. Germline V lookup: CDR1 LGHNT, CDR2 FRNRAP. DNA for the CDR3: TGTGCTAGTGGTTTGGTACTCGGGGGGGAGACCCAGTACTTC. Protein product: CASGLVLGGETQYF.

This clonotype was counted ten times or more. The chain links TRBV7-9 to TRBJ1-1; D gene ambiguous. With 0 bases removed from V and 5 bases from J, the gap between germline ends came to 10 bases. The CDR3 has 14 amino acids. From germline, CDR1 is SEHNR and CDR2 FQNEAQ (reference sequence). This CDR3 reads CASSLAGRSTEAFF. The DNA for the CDR3 is TGTGCCAGCAGCTTAGCGGGCAGATCAACTGAAGCTTTCTTT.

This clonotype was detected many times. This chain connects TRBV7-2 to TRBJ2-5, with 9 bases that match TRBD2. The germline gives CDR1 SGHTA, CDR2 FQGNSA. With 0 bases clipped from V and 4 bases from J, the junction kept 9 bases outside the gene matches. The CDR3 contains 17 residues. CDR3 nucleotide sequence: TGTGCCAGCAGCTTAGCGATGTTAGCGGGGGTTCGAGAGACCCAGTACTTC. It is translated as CASSLAMLAGVRETQYF.

This clonotype was observed at least ten times. J is TRBJ2-1 and V is TRBV12-3 or TRBV12-4; D uncertain. The CDR3 is 13 residues long. Trimming left V 2 bases short and J 6 bases short, with 8 bases between. CDR3 loop: CASSLNGRNEQFF. CDR3 nucleotides: TGTGCCAGCAGTTTAAATGGGCGCAATGAGCAGTTCTTC.

This clonotype was counted ten times or more. The chain joins TRBV19 to TRBJ1-2; D might be TRBD1 (5 bases). The CDR3 contains 14 residues. CDR1 and CDR2 (germline): LNHDA, SQIVND (reference sequence). V shed 2 bases and J shed 8 bases, with 15 bases lying between them. The CDR3 DNA reads TGTGCCAGTAGTATAAAAGGTGGCGCAGGGGGCTACACCTTC. Protein product: CASSIKGGAGGYTF.

The genes are TRBV7-2 and TRBJ2-7; D gene uncertain. This CDR3 is built from 15 residues. In germline, CDR1 is SGHTA, CDR2 FQGNSA. Trimming stripped 5 bases from V and 0 bases from J, with 14 bases between. The CDR3 reads CASSPSVGNSYEQYF. CDR3 nucleotide sequence: TGTGCCAGCAGCCCCTCCGTAGGGAACTCCTACGAGCAGTACTTC.

This clonotype was counted at least ten times. The V and J genes are TRBV5-1 and TRBJ2-3; 7 nucleotides line up with TRBD2. The CDR3 length is 15 residues. The germline gives CDR1 SGHRS, CDR2 YFSETQ. The trim removed 4 bases at V and 3 bases at J, leaving 8 bases unmatched. In DNA form, the CDR3 reads TGCGCCAGCAGCCCCCGGGGGGACGGGACAGATACGCAGTATTTT. Its translation: CASSPRGDGTDTQYF.

With respect to this clonotype: This may come from a read error, since a much larger clone is one base off. The V call is TRBV6-1, the J call TRBJ2-2; D may correspond to TRBD1 or TRBD2 (5 bases each). From germline, CDR1 is MNHNS and CDR2 SASEGT. The CDR3 runs to 14 residues. CDR3 sequence reads: CASRSEGNTGALFF. The CDR3 DNA is TGTGCCAGCAGGTCTGAGGGTAACACCGGGGCGCTGTTTTTT.

The table lists this clonotype with a few counts. The CDR3 nucleotides are TGCGCCAGCAGCTTGGCGGGAGGGGGCAAATTCGCTGAAGCTTTCTTT. It codes for CASSLAGGGKFAEAFF. The chain recombines TRBV5-1 with TRBJ1-1; 7 bases are shared with TRBD1. CDR1 is SGHRS, CDR2 YFSETQ, per germline. The CDR3 extends over 16 amino acids. With 0 bases clipped from V and 6 bases from J, the junction kept 11 bases outside the gene matches.

There are a few counts of this clonotype. The chain carries TRBV3-1 and TRBJ1-5; 7 positions match TRBD1. The germline V gene has CDR1 LGHDT and CDR2 YNNKEL (reference sequence). This CDR3 has 16 amino acids. V lost 1 base, J lost 7 bases, and 10 bases stayed unmatched. Written as DNA, the CDR3 is TGTGCCAGCAGCCAAGCTGGGTCGACAGGGAGGCAGCCCCAGCATTTT. Encoded protein: CASSQAGSTGRQPQHF.

This clonotype was counted ten times or more. The chain uses TRBV5-1 and TRBJ2-2; 14 bases are a match to TRBD2. The CDR3 loop spans 19 amino acids. The junction had 7 bases not matched to a gene; V was cut back by 2 bases and J by 1 base. The germline V gene has CDR1 SGHRS and CDR2 YFSETQ. The CDR3 DNA is TGCGCCAGCAGCTTCCGGACTAGCGGGGGGTTTGTGAACACCGGGGAGCTGTTTTTT. Protein product: CASSFRTSGGFVNTGELFF.

This clonotype occurred a few times. This sequence joins TRBV7-2 and TRBJ2-2; 8 bases match TRBD1. The germline CDR1 and CDR2 sequences are SGHTA and FQGNSA. This CDR3 has 16 amino acids. V lost 5 bases and J lost 0; bases outside the gene matches: 5. The CDR3 spells CASSPRTGSNTGELFF. CDR3 sequence (DNA): TGTGCCAGCAGCCCGAGGACAGGGTCGAACACCGGGGAGCTGTTTTTT.

The table lists this clonotype with many counts. The rearrangement links TRBV5-1 to TRBJ2-7; possibly TRBD1 for D (6 bases). Trimming removed 4 bases at V and 0 bases at J, with 14 bases between. From germline, CDR1 is SGHRS and CDR2 YFSETQ. The CDR3 covers 15 residues. Written as DNA, the CDR3 is TGCGCCAGCAGCCCGGAACAGGGTCCCTCCTACGAGCAGTACTTC. Protein sequence: CASSPEQGPSYEQYF.

This clonotype appeared many times. The CDR3 region has the DNA TGTGCCAGCGGAGAAGGGTTCGCAGATACGCAGTATTTT. Translated, it gives CASGEGFADTQYF. The chain joins TRBV12-3 or TRBV12-4 to TRBJ2-3, with D hard to call. Trimming took off 8 bases at V and 4 bases at J, with 13 bases between the two ends. This CDR3 contains 13 residues.

In this sample, this clonotype turned up many times. The rearrangement links TRBV30 to TRBJ2-5, with D maybe TRBD2 (6 bases). The germline V gene has CDR1 GTSNPN and CDR2 SVGIG (reference sequence). The V gene lost 4 bases and the J gene lost 5 bases, with 20 bases spanning the gap. The CDR3 is made up of 15 amino acids. Here the CDR3 DNA reads TGTGCCTGGAACTCGGGAGTGAACATACAGGAGACCCAGTACTTC. Protein sequence: CAWNSGVNIQETQYF.

In this sample, this clonotype turned up many times. The CDR3 sequence: CASSLDRMPQYF. CDR3 nucleotides: TGTGCCAGCAGCTTAGATCGGATGCCCCAGTACTTC. The V and J genes are TRBV11-2 and TRBJ2-4; D not resolved. V was clipped by 0 bases and J by 13 bases, with 10 bases between them. The CDR3 runs to 12 residues. Germline loops: CDR1 SGHAT, CDR2 FQNNGV.

V and J are TRBV20-1 and TRBJ1-2; D is possibly TRBD1 (6 bases). The CDR3 extends over 14 amino acids. Per germline, CDR1 DFQATT and CDR2 SNEGSKA (reference sequence). The ends were cut back, 3 bases at V and 2 bases at J, with 13 bases in the middle. The CDR3 is CSASSRDTNYGYTF. CDR3 coding DNA: TGCAGTGCTAGTTCGCGGGACACCAACTATGGCTACACCTTC.

Ten or more counts support this clonotype. The CDR3 is CAFTGGGTEAFF. CDR3 nucleotides: TGTGCCTTTACAGGGGGCGGCACTGAAGCTTTCTTT. V is TRBV30 and J is TRBJ1-1, with TRBD1 identical over 9 bases. The CDR3 extends over 12 amino acids. Germline CDR1 GTSNPN, CDR2 SVGIG (reference sequence). J gave up 4 bases and V 7 bases, and 4 bases lay outside the gene matches.